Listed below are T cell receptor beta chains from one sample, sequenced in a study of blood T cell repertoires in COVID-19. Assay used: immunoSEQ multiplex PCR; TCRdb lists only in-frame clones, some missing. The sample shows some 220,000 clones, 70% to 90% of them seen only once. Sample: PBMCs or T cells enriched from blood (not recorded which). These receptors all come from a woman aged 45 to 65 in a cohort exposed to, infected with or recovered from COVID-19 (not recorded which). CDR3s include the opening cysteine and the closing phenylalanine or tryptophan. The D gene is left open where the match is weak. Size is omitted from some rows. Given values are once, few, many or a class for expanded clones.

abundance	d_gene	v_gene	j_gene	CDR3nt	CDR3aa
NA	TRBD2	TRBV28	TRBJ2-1	TGTGCCAGCAGTCCATGGACTAGCGGGGGGGCCCTCGATGAGCAGTTCTTC	CASSPWTSGGALDEQFF
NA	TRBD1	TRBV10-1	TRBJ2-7	TGCGCCAGCAGCGGTGGGACAGGCCCCTACGAGCAGTACTTC	CASSGGTGPYEQYF
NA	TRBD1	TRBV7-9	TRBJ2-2	TGTGCCAGCAGCTCAATTAATCGGGACAGCGCGAACACCGGGGAGCTGTTTTTT	CASSSINRDSANTGELFF
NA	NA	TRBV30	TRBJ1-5	TGTGCCTGGAGTGTACGCGGCGGTTCCGTGCAGCCCCAGCATTTT	CAWSVRGGSVQPQHF
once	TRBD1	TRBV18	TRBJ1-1	TGTGCCAGCTCACCAGGGACAGGGGTCGTGAACACTGAAGCTTTCTTT	CASSPGTGVVNTEAFF
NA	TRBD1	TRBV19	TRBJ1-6	TGTGCCAGTAGTATTTTAGGGACAGGGTTCTCACCCCTCCACTTT	CASSILGTGFSPLHF
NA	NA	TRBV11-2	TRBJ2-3	TGTGCCAGCAGCTCACTCAGGGCAGATACGCAGTATTTT	CASSSLRADTQYF
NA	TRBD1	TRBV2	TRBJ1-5	TGTGCCAGCAGCGAAACCGACAGGGTTCAGCCCCAGCATTTT	CASSETDRVQPQHF
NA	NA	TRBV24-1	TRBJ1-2	TGTGCCACCTCGTTTGACTATGGCTACACCTTC	CATSFDYGYTF
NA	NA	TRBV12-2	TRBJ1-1	TGTGCAAGTCGCTTAGGGACAGCAGAAGCTTTCTTT	CASRLGTAEAFF
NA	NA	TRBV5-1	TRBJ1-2	TGCGCCAGCAGCTTGGAACTGTGGTCGAAAGACTATGGCTACACCTTC	CASSLELWSKDYGYTF
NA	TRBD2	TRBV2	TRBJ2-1	TGTGCCAGCAGTGACGGGGGGGCCAGGGATGAGCAGTTCTTC	CASSDGGARDEQFF
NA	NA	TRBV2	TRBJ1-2	TGTGCCAATAATAAACAGGGCGACTATGGCTACACCTTC	CANNKQGDYGYTF
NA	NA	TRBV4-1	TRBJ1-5	TGCGCCAGCAGCCCGCAAAACGCCTTGGGCTATCAGCCCCAGCATTTT	CASSPQNALGYQPQHF